Listed below are T cell receptor beta chains from one sample, sequenced in a study of blood T cell repertoires in COVID-19. This table comes from immunoSEQ multiplex PCR, and its TCRdb copy is limited to in-frame clones, with some not included. The sample consists of about 160,000 clones, about 92% of them appearing once. The sequencing sample was made of peripheral blood. Receptor source: a man aged 30-40 years with COVID-19, enrolled during active disease. CDR3s include the opening cysteine and the closing phenylalanine or tryptophan. A D gene is named only where the DNA matches it firmly. A clone size is listed for some rows: how often the clone was seen (once, few, many), or a class if it is expanded.

d_gene	abundance	v_gene	j_gene	CDR3aa	CDR3nt
-	-	TRBV6-5	TRBJ1-3	CASTYQASSGNTIYF	TGTGCCAGCACCTACCAGGCCAGCTCTGGAAACACCATATATTTT
TRBD1	once	TRBV5-4	TRBJ2-2	CASSLQRRGLTGELFF	TGTGCCAGCAGCTTGCAACGCAGGGGGCTCACCGGGGAGCTGTTTTTT
TRBD2	-	TRBV29-1	TRBJ2-7	CSAGISGVYEQYF	TGCAGCGCTGGCATTAGCGGGGTCTACGAGCAGTACTTC
-	-	TRBV7-9	TRBJ2-1	CASSLVAHEQFF	TGTGCCAGCAGCTTAGTCGCGCATGAGCAGTTCTTC
TRBD1	-	TRBV2	TRBJ1-2	CASSELGQGVFGYTF	TGTGCCAGCAGTGAACTGGGACAGGGAGTCTTTGGCTACACCTTC
-	-	TRBV3-1/TRBV3-2	TRBJ1-5	CASSEGVGQPQHF	TGTGCCAGCAGCGAAGGTGTGGGCCAGCCCCAGCATTTT
TRBD2	-	TRBV18	TRBJ2-7	CASSLATSGVYEQYF	TGTGCCAGCTCACTCGCGACTAGCGGGGTCTACGAGCAGTACTTC
TRBD1	-	TRBV18	TRBJ2-7	CASSPGQGKFEQYF	TGTGCCAGCTCACCTGGACAGGGAAAATTCGAGCAGTACTTC
-	-	TRBV27	TRBJ2-3	CASSRGGDTQYF	TGTGCCAGCAGCCGAGGTGGGGATACGCAGTATTTT
TRBD1	-	TRBV4-2	TRBJ1-2	CASRQGEGAIYGYTF	TGTGCCAGCAGGCAAGGCGAGGGGGCTATCTATGGCTACACCTTC
-	-	TRBV9	TRBJ2-7	CASSVVPGSYEQYF	TGTGCCAGCAGCGTAGTTCCGGGATCCTACGAGCAGTACTTC
-	-	TRBV7-2	TRBJ2-2	CASSLLETVTGELFF	TGTGCCAGCAGCTTACTAGAGACCGTCACCGGGGAGCTGTTTTTT
-	-	TRBV4-1	TRBJ2-2	CASSQDQGSTGELFF	TGCGCCAGCAGCCAAGATCAGGGAAGCACCGGGGAGCTGTTTTTT
-	once	TRBV5-1	TRBJ1-2	CASSWDTGLDGYTF	TGCGCCAGCAGCTGGGACACCGGCCTGGATGGCTACACCTTC
TRBD1	once	TRBV27	TRBJ2-3	CASSDRGVSDTQYF	TGTGCCAGCAGTGACAGGGGGGTGTCAGATACGCAGTATTTT
-	once	TRBV5-1	TRBJ1-2	CASSLDPGSNYGYTF	TGCGCCAGCAGCTTGGATCCAGGGTCTAACTATGGCTACACCTTC
TRBD1	-	TRBV29-1	TRBJ2-7	CSVERDRGYEQYF	TGCAGCGTTGAACGGGACAGGGGCTACGAGCAGTACTTC
-	few	TRBV30	TRBJ2-7	CAWTTGTLYEQYF	TGTGCCTGGACTACCGGGACACTCTACGAGCAGTACTTC
TRBD2	-	TRBV19	TRBJ2-3	CASSLTSGTLMDTQYF	TGTGCCAGTAGTTTGACTAGCGGGACGCTAATGGATACGCAGTATTTT
TRBD2	-	TRBV7-6	TRBJ2-2	CASSPRGRADGELFF	TGTGCCAGCAGCCCCCGGGGGAGGGCGGACGGGGAGCTGTTTTTT
-	-	TRBV5-4	TRBJ2-3	CASSSASTPSTDTQYF	TGTGCCAGCAGCTCCGCTTCCACTCCTAGCACAGATACGCAGTATTTT
-	-	TRBV9	TRBJ1-2	CASSANLANYGYTF	TGTGCCAGCAGCGCAAACTTAGCTAACTATGGCTACACCTTC
-	-	TRBV6-1	TRBJ2-1	CASSEARGTGWGYNEQFF	TGTGCCAGCAGTGAAGCGAGGGGAACAGGGTGGGGATACAATGAGCAGTTCTTC
-	-	TRBV12-3/TRBV12-4	TRBJ2-5	CASSPRIEETQYF	TGTGCCAGCAGTCCGCGGATCGAAGAGACCCAGTACTTC
TRBD2	-	TRBV5-4	TRBJ2-2	CASSPRGDVTGELFF	TGTGCCAGCAGCCCGCGGGGGGACGTCACCGGGGAGCTGTTTTTT
TRBD1	-	TRBV19	TRBJ2-7	CASSPDRGAEQYF	TGTGCCAGTAGCCCGGACAGGGGAGCCGAGCAGTACTTC
TRBD2	-	TRBV5-1	TRBJ2-5	CASSLLASGGAETQYF	TGCGCCAGCAGCTTGTTAGCTAGCGGGGGGGCCGAGACCCAGTACTTC
-	-	TRBV7-2	TRBJ1-1	CASSLVPGNTEAFF	TGTGCCAGCAGCTTAGTACCAGGGAACACTGAAGCTTTCTTT
-	once	TRBV18	TRBJ1-6	CASSPLDLYNSPLHF	TGTGCCAGCTCACCACTGGACTTGTATAATTCACCCCTCCACTTT
-	-	TRBV29-1	TRBJ2-7	CSVGGPGTYEQYF	TGCAGCGTTGGGGGGCCCGGAACCTACGAGCAGTACTTC
TRBD2	-	TRBV5-1	TRBJ2-7	CASSQLAPSQEQYF	TGCGCCAGCAGCCAACTAGCGCCTTCTCAAGAGCAGTACTTC
TRBD1	-	TRBV6-5	TRBJ1-2	CASSYSYRTGSHGYTF	TGTGCCAGCAGTTACTCGTACAGGACAGGGAGTCATGGCTACACCTTC
TRBD1	-	TRBV19	TRBJ2-3	CASSPQARGRADTQYF	TGTGCCAGCAGTCCCCAAGCAAGGGGGCGAGCAGATACGCAGTATTTT
TRBD1	-	TRBV4-3	TRBJ2-7	CASSPGTGREQYF	TGCGCCAGCAGCCCCGGGACAGGGAGGGAGCAGTACTTC
-	-	TRBV7-2	TRBJ1-3	CASSRTDSSGNTIYF	TGTGCCAGCAGCCGGACTGATAGCTCTGGAAACACCATATATTTT
TRBD1	-	TRBV27	TRBJ1-2	CASSDRGYNGYTF	TGTGCCAGCAGTGACAGGGGATACAATGGCTACACCTTC
TRBD1	-	TRBV7-8	TRBJ2-7	CASRKSRRERDRGPYEQYF	TGTGCCAGCCGCAAAAGCCGCCGGGAACGGGACAGGGGCCCCTACGAGCAGTACTTC
TRBD2	-	TRBV9	TRBJ2-7	CASSAGGGLYEQYF	TGTGCCAGCAGCGCGGGCGGGGGGCTCTACGAGCAGTACTTC
-	-	TRBV19	TRBJ2-7	CASSSTGFYEQYF	TGTGCCAGTAGTAGTACAGGATTCTACGAGCAGTACTTC
-	-	TRBV11-3	TRBJ2-3	CASSPDSWSTDTQYF	TGTGCCAGCAGCCCAGACTCTTGGAGCACAGATACGCAGTATTTT
TRBD1	-	TRBV19	TRBJ2-2	CASKRTGGNTGELFF	TGTGCCAGCAAGAGGACAGGGGGTAACACCGGGGAGCTGTTTTTT
TRBD1	-	TRBV29-1	TRBJ2-1	CSVDRDRARTYEQFF	TGCAGCGTTGATAGGGACAGGGCTCGGACATATGAGCAGTTCTTC
TRBD1	-	TRBV5-8	TRBJ2-1	CASRMSGTGYNEQFF	TGTGCCAGCAGAATGTCCGGGACAGGTTACAATGAGCAGTTCTTC
-	-	TRBV6-2/TRBV6-3	TRBJ1-5	CASSFPGGQPQHF	TGTGCCAGCAGTTTCCCGGGGGGTCAGCCCCAGCATTTT
TRBD2	-	TRBV15	TRBJ2-7	CATSRVLMSSGTSGEQYF	TGTGCCACCAGCAGAGTTTTGATGTCTAGCGGGACGAGTGGCGAGCAGTACTTC
-	-	TRBV5-8	TRBJ1-2	CASSLRGRNGYTF	TGTGCCAGCAGCTTGCGAGGGAGGAATGGCTACACCTTC
TRBD1	-	TRBV4-3	TRBJ2-3	CASSQAGTVTDTQYF	TGCGCCAGCAGCCAAGCGGGGACAGTCACAGATACGCAGTATTTT
-	-	TRBV5-6	TRBJ2-5	CASSLRGIRDTQETQYF	TGTGCCAGCAGCTTGAGGGGAATCCGGGACACGCAAGAGACCCAGTACTTC
-	-	TRBV7-9	TRBJ2-1	CASSLGQNEQFF	TGTGCCAGCAGCTTGGGACAAAATGAGCAGTTCTTC
-	-	TRBV7-2	TRBJ1-2	CASSPEGWGGYTF	TGTGCCAGCAGCCCCGAGGGTTGGGGTGGCTACACCTTC
-	once	TRBV19	TRBJ2-7	CASSTGGTVSYEQYF	TGTGCCAGTAGTACAGGGGGGACTGTCTCCTACGAGCAGTACTTC
-	-	TRBV20-1	TRBJ2-7	CSASAGLTTYEQYF	TGCAGTGCTAGTGCCGGACTAACCACCTACGAGCAGTACTTC